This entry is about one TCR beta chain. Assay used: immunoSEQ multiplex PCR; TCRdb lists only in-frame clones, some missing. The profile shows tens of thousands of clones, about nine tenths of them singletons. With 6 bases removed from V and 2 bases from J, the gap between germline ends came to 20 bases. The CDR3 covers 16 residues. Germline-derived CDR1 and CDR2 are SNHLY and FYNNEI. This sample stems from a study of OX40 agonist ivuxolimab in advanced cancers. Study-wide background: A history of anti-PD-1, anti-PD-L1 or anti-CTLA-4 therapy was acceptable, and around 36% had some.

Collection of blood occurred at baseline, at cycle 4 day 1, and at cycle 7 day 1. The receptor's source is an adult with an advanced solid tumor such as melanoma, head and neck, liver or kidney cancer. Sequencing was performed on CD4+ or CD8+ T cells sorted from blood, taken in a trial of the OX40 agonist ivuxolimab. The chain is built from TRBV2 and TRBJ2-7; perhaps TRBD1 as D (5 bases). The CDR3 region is CASRTPQGNRTYEQYF. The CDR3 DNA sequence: TGTGCCAGCAGAACCCCCCAGGGCAACCGGACCTACGAGCAGTACTTC.